A selection of T cell receptor beta chains follows, all from one sample in a study of shared clonotypes between healthy human individuals. Clones were sequenced by immunoSEQ multiplex PCR, and TCRdb holds only the in-frame ones, with some missing. The data hold approximately 1.5 million clones, with 98% observed a single time. Material for sequencing was naive CD4+ T cells sorted from blood. The receptors originated from a man aged 30-40 years in good health. Each CDR3 is given with its conserved first and last residue. A D gene is named only where the DNA matches it firmly. Expanded clones are given a class, and other clones once, few, many or no size at all.

J,size,D,V,DNA,CDR3
TRBJ2-7,NA,NA,TRBV11-3,TGTGCCAGCAGCTTAGAGAGCAGAGACGAGCAGTACTTC,CASSLESRDEQYF
TRBJ1-1,NA,NA,TRBV9,TGTGCCAGCAGCGTAGTGCCGAAAGACACTGAAGCTTTCTTT,CASSVVPKDTEAFF
TRBJ1-5,NA,NA,TRBV2,TGTGCCAGCAGTGAATGGGGGGCTAGACAGCCCCAGCATTTT,CASSEWGARQPQHF
TRBJ2-2,few,NA,TRBV6-4,TGTGCCAGCAGTGAAGGGCCCACCGGGGAGCTGTTTTTT,CASSEGPTGELFF
TRBJ1-2,NA,NA,TRBV27,TGTGCCAGCAGGGGGCAGGCGCCTAACTATGGCTACACCTTC,CASRGQAPNYGYTF
TRBJ2-2,NA,NA,TRBV5-1,TGCGCCAGCACTTCGGTTTCCGGGACGAAGTGGGAGCTGTTTTTT,CASTSVSGTKWELFF
TRBJ2-7,NA,NA,TRBV6-1,TGTGCCAGCAGTGAAGGGAACAGAGGCTACGAGCAGTACTTC,CASSEGNRGYEQYF
TRBJ2-2,NA,TRBD1,TRBV9,TGTGCCAGCAGCGCTCGGACAGGGCCCGGGGAGCTGTTTTTT,CASSARTGPGELFF
TRBJ2-7,NA,TRBD1,TRBV7-2,TGTGCCAGCAGCCGGGACAGGGGGGGTGGCTACGAGCAGTACTTC,CASSRDRGGGYEQYF
TRBJ2-7,NA,NA,TRBV25-1,TGTGCCAGCAGTGAATCCCCCCCGCAGGCAGAGCAGTACTTC,CASSESPPQAEQYF
TRBJ2-1,NA,NA,TRBV7-3,TGTGCCAGCAGCTCGGACTCCTACAATGAGCAGTTCTTC,CASSSDSYNEQFF
TRBJ2-5,NA,TRBD2,TRBV27,TGTGCCAGCAGCCGACTAGCGGTCCACCAAGAGACCCAGTACTTC,CASSRLAVHQETQYF
TRBJ2-5,once,TRBD2,TRBV5-4,TGTGCCAGCAGCCGCGGGACTAGTCAAGAGACCCAGTACTTC,CASSRGTSQETQYF
TRBJ2-7,NA,NA,TRBV5-1,TGCGCCAGCAGCTCGACGGGCCGTTCCTACGAGCAGTACTTC,CASSSTGRSYEQYF
TRBJ2-7,NA,NA,TRBV11-2,TGTGCCAGCAGCTTACTCTCCTACGAGCAGTACTTC,CASSLLSYEQYF
TRBJ2-7,NA,NA,TRBV13,TGTGCCAGCAGCTTGAGTACCATTTGGGGTCAATACGAGCAGTACTTC,CASSLSTIWGQYEQYF
TRBJ2-7,NA,TRBD2,TRBV11-2,TGTGCCAGCAGCTTTCCCTTCGGCTGGCGGGAGGGCCAGTTCGAGCAGTACTTC,CASSFPFGWREGQFEQYF
TRBJ2-7,NA,TRBD2,TRBV5-4,TGTGCCAGCAGCTTGGGACTAGCGGGAGGCCGAAGCTCCTACGAGCAGTACTTC,CASSLGLAGGRSSYEQYF
TRBJ2-7,NA,NA,TRBV7-6,TGTGCCAGCAGCTTAAAGCTAGCGGGACAGGCCTACGAGCAGTACTTC,CASSLKLAGQAYEQYF
TRBJ2-1,NA,NA,TRBV10-3,TGTGCCATCAGTGGGCGGGCCCCCAGCCCGGAGCAGTTCTTC,CAISGRAPSPEQFF
TRBJ1-3,NA,NA,TRBV6-5,TGTGCCAGCAGCATTACTAACTCTGGAAACACCATATATTTT,CASSITNSGNTIYF
TRBJ1-3,NA,NA,TRBV18,TGTGCCAGCTCACCACCCTCAGAAGGAAACACCATATATTTT,CASSPPSEGNTIYF
TRBJ1-1,NA,TRBD1,TRBV14,TGTGCCAGCAGCCAACGGACAGGCCGCCCGAACACTGAAGCTTTCTTT,CASSQRTGRPNTEAFF
TRBJ2-3,once,NA,TRBV4-1,TGCGCCAGCAGCCAAGTGGTTAGCACAGATACGCAGTATTTT,CASSQVVSTDTQYF
TRBJ2-1,NA,TRBD2,TRBV5-5,TGTGCCAGCAGCAAACTAGCGGGAGGGCCTGGGCTCTTTAGTGAGCAGTTCTTC,CASSKLAGGPGLFSEQFF
TRBJ1-1,NA,TRBD1,TRBV29-1,TGCAGCGTTATCGACAGGGACAACACTGAAGCTTTCTTT,CSVIDRDNTEAFF
TRBJ2-3,NA,NA,TRBV5-4,TGTGCCAGCAGCCCTAAGACAGCTAGCACAGATACGCAGTATTTT,CASSPKTASTDTQYF
TRBJ1-1,NA,NA,TRBV18,TGTGCCAGCTCACCATATAACTCAGGGAGCTTAATGAACACTGAAGCTTTCTTT,CASSPYNSGSLMNTEAFF
TRBJ1-2,NA,NA,TRBV20-1,TGCAGTGCTAGAGGGAACGGCTACACCTTC,CSARGNGYTF
TRBJ2-1,NA,TRBD2,TRBV5-1,TGCGCCAGCAGCTTGATGAGCGGGAGGGCTTTCGGTGAGCAGTTCTTC,CASSLMSGRAFGEQFF
TRBJ2-7,NA,NA,TRBV15,TGTGCCACCAGCAGAGATAACCGGATTACCTACGAGCAGTACTTC,CATSRDNRITYEQYF
TRBJ2-1,NA,NA,TRBV12-5,TGTGCTAGTGGTTTGGGCAGGACGGCAGGAAGCTTAAATGAGCAGTTCTTC,CASGLGRTAGSLNEQFF
TRBJ2-1,NA,NA,TRBV7-2,TGTGCCAGCAGCTTAGCGTTTCCAGGGCGCTCCTACAATGAGCAGTTCTTC,CASSLAFPGRSYNEQFF
TRBJ2-5,NA,NA,TRBV7-2,TGTGCCAGCAGCTTAAGTCGAGCCACCGGAACCCAGTACTTC,CASSLSRATGTQYF
TRBJ2-1,once,NA,TRBV18,TGTGCCAGCTCACCACGGGGGAGGAGCTCCTACAATGAGCAGTTCTTC,CASSPRGRSSYNEQFF
TRBJ2-2,NA,TRBD2,TRBV18,TGTGCCAGCCAAAGGACTAGCGGGAGGGACAACACCGGGGAGCTGTTTTTT,CASQRTSGRDNTGELFF
TRBJ1-2,NA,NA,TRBV5-4,TGTGCCAGCAGCTCAGGGGAGAAGTTTAACTATGGCTACACCTTC,CASSSGEKFNYGYTF
TRBJ1-2,NA,NA,TRBV28,TGTGCCAGCAGTTTCCTAGATTATAATGGCTACACCTTC,CASSFLDYNGYTF
TRBJ2-7,NA,TRBD1,TRBV5-1,TGCGCCAGCAGCTTGGGTGGGACAGGGAGCTCCTACGAGCAGTACTTC,CASSLGGTGSSYEQYF
TRBJ2-4,once,NA,TRBV6-1,TGTGCCAGCAGTGAAGCGAGGGCCGGGGGAGCCAAAAACATTCAGTACTTC,CASSEARAGGAKNIQYF
TRBJ1-4,NA,NA,TRBV27,TGTGCCAGCAGTTTTCGCGGGACAACTAATGAAAAACTGTTTTTT,CASSFRGTTNEKLFF
TRBJ2-2,NA,NA,TRBV11-2,TGTGCCAGCAGCTTCCAGGTGCAAACCGGGGAGCTGTTTTTT,CASSFQVQTGELFF
TRBJ1-5,NA,NA,TRBV9,TGTGCCAGCAGCGTAGAAGTCCCGGGGGCCGGAGAGCCCCAGCATTTT,CASSVEVPGAGEPQHF
TRBJ1-5,NA,NA,TRBV6-6,TGTGCCAGCAGTTACTCGGCAGTAAGAGGCAATCAGCCCCAGCATTTT,CASSYSAVRGNQPQHF
TRBJ1-5,NA,NA,TRBV2,TGTGCCAGCAGAGGGTGGGTCAATCAGCCCCAGCATTTT,CASRGWVNQPQHF
TRBJ2-7,NA,TRBD2,TRBV29-1,TGCAGCGTTGAAGAGCGGGAGTTTGGTACCTACGAGCAGTACTTC,CSVEEREFGTYEQYF
TRBJ2-5,NA,TRBD1,TRBV5-4,TGTGCCAGTCAGAGAGAGGGGGCTATAGGTGAGACCCAGTACTTC,CASQREGAIGETQYF
TRBJ1-2,NA,NA,TRBV15,TGTGCCACCAGCAGAGCCGGGACTTACTATGGCTACACCTTC,CATSRAGTYYGYTF
TRBJ2-2,once,TRBD1,TRBV5-6,TGTGCCAGCAGGACTACAGGACAGGGGGCGATCGGCGGGGAGCTGTTTTTT,CASRTTGQGAIGGELFF
TRBJ2-6,NA,NA,TRBV6-5,TGTGCCAGCAGTTTTCAGGGGCGCTCTGGGGCCAACGTCCTGACTTTC,CASSFQGRSGANVLTF
TRBJ2-7,NA,TRBD1,TRBV6-5,TGTGCCACGTTTGGGACAGCATACGAGCAGTACTTC,CATFGTAYEQYF
TRBJ1-2,once,NA,TRBV5-1,TGCGCCAGCAGCTTGGTTCGGGGGCAGGGCTACACCTTC,CASSLVRGQGYTF
TRBJ2-5,NA,NA,TRBV14,TGTGCCAGCAGCCAAGAGGAACGTAATCCCTGGCCGGCAAGAGGGGAGACCCAGTACTTC,CASSQEERNPWPARGETQYF
TRBJ2-1,NA,TRBD1,TRBV9,TGTGCCAGCAGCGTGGACAGGGTAGGCTCCTACAATGAGCAGTTCTTC,CASSVDRVGSYNEQFF
TRBJ2-1,NA,TRBD2,TRBV4-3,TGCGCCAGCAGCCAAAGTCTTGTCGGACTAGCGGGAAATAATGAGCAGTTCTTC,CASSQSLVGLAGNNEQFF